This TCR beta chain was recovered during a study of OX40 agonist ivuxolimab in advanced cancers. Germline CDR1 SNHLY, CDR2 FYNNEI. V gave up 7 bases and J gave up 4 bases; unmatched junction bases: 10. The CDR3 has 15 amino acids. Study outcomes and limitations: Relative to CD4+ cells, CD8+ T cells on average had more expanded clones.

Concerning this clone: Its antigen remains unknown.

Data came from immunoSEQ multiplex PCR; TCRdb stores just in-frame clones and leaves some out. The profile shows 25,000 to 30,000 clones, approximately 88% of them singletons. Material: CD4+ or CD8+ T cells sorted from blood, obtained in a trial of the OX40 agonist ivuxolimab. This chain uses TRBV2 with TRBJ1-1; 9 positions match TRBD1. This TCR derives from an adult with an advanced solid tumor such as melanoma, head and neck, liver or kidney cancer. Here the CDR3 reads CASNPRDRVGTEAFF. CDR3 in DNA: TGTGCCAGCAATCCCCGGGACAGGGTCGGCACTGAAGCTTTCTTT.